The rows below give T cell receptor beta chains drawn from one sample of a study of monozygotic twins with cystic fibrosis. Some clones are missing from TCRdb's copy, which holds only in-frame ones; the method was immunoSEQ multiplex PCR. This table holds some 33,000 clones, around nine tenths found once. The sample taken for sequencing was blood. The receptors here all came from a boy aged 2 to 9 with cystic fibrosis. The CDR3 runs from the conserved cysteine through the conserved F or W. The order of the fields is V gene, D gene, clone size, J gene, CDR3 protein, CDR3 DNA. The D gene is left open where the match is weak. Size values are once, few and many counts, or a class for expanded clones, and some rows have none.

>TRBV5-6|.|.|TRBJ2-7
CASSLGINVYEQYF
TGTGCCAGCAGCTTGGGGATCAACGTCTACGAGCAGTACTTC
>TRBV6-5|.|.|TRBJ1-6
CASSLGGGLGSPLHF
TGTGCCAGCTCCCTCGGCGGGGGGCTTGGTTCACCCCTCCACTTT
>TRBV29-1|.|.|TRBJ1-3
CSVEDRANGGNTIYF
TGCAGCGTTGAAGATCGGGCAAATGGAGGAAACACCATATATTTT
>TRBV5-1|TRBD1|.|TRBJ2-7
CASSGDRGPYEQYF
TGCGCCAGCAGCGGGGACAGGGGCCCCTACGAGCAGTACTTC
>TRBV6-5|TRBD2|.|TRBJ2-3
CASRISGGDDTQYF
TGTGCCAGCAGGATTAGCGGGGGGGATGATACGCAGTATTTT
>TRBV9|.|few|TRBJ1-2
CASSVWGVDEGYTF
TGTGCCAGCAGCGTATGGGGGGTGGATGAAGGCTACACCTTC
>TRBV29-1|.|once|TRBJ1-1
CSVGFLRLGGNTEAFF
TGCAGCGTTGGATTTCTGCGGCTGGGGGGAAACACTGAAGCTTTCTTT
>TRBV5-6|.|.|TRBJ2-5
CASSLVREYQETQYF
TGTGCCAGCAGCTTGGTCCGGGAATACCAAGAGACCCAGTACTTC
>TRBV5-1|.|.|TRBJ2-4
CASSIEPLQNIQYF
TGCGCCAGCAGCATTGAGCCATTGCAAAACATTCAGTACTTC
>TRBV5-6|TRBD1|once|TRBJ1-2
CASSWRDRTLRGYTF
TGTGCCAGCAGCTGGAGGGACAGAACGCTGCGTGGCTACACCTTC
>TRBV6-1|TRBD1|once|TRBJ1-2
CASSEVAGDSYGYTF
TGTGCCAGCAGTGAAGTGGCAGGGGACAGCTATGGCTACACCTTC
>TRBV4-2|.|.|TRBJ1-2
CASSQTQGPANYGYTF
TGTGCCAGCAGCCAAACACAGGGACCCGCTAACTATGGCTACACCTTC
>TRBV9|TRBD1|.|TRBJ2-7
CASSVGDSSYEQYF
TGTGCCAGCAGCGTAGGGGACAGCTCCTACGAGCAGTACTTC
>TRBV7-2|.|.|TRBJ1-6
CASSYGGGGRYNSPLHF
TGTGCCAGCAGCTATGGCGGTGGCGGTCGCTATAATTCACCCCTCCACTTT
>TRBV4-2|TRBD1|.|TRBJ1-4
CASKPGQRNEKLFF
TGTGCCAGCAAACCGGGACAGAGGAATGAAAAACTGTTTTTT
>TRBV2|.|once|TRBJ1-1
CASREGQFPEAFF
TGTGCCAGCAGAGAAGGACAGTTCCCTGAAGCTTTCTTT
>TRBV7-8|.|.|TRBJ2-6
CASSQALSSGANVLTF
TGTGCCAGCAGCCAGGCACTAAGCTCTGGGGCCAACGTCCTGACTTTC
>TRBV5-1|.|.|TRBJ2-7
CASSLAGLVDEQYF
TGCGCCAGCAGCTTGGCGGGACTCGTTGACGAGCAGTACTTC
>TRBV7-3|.|.|TRBJ1-1
CASSLTGGTEAFF
TGTGCCAGCAGCTTAACAGGGGGCACTGAAGCTTTCTTT
>TRBV9|TRBD2|.|TRBJ2-3
CASSVGLAGGTDTQYF
TGTGCCAGCAGCGTAGGACTAGCGGGGGGCACAGATACGCAGTATTTT
>TRBV9|TRBD2|.|TRBJ2-5
CASSVAGGQETQYF
TGTGCCAGCAGCGTAGCGGGGGGGCAAGAGACCCAGTACTTC
>TRBV5-1|TRBD1|.|TRBJ2-5
CASRVPTGEGETQYF
TGCGCCAGCAGGGTCCCGACAGGGGAAGGGGAGACCCAGTACTTC
>TRBV6-4|.|.|TRBJ2-3
CAKREQGGTQYF
TGTGCCAAAAGAGAACAGGGCGGTACGCAGTATTTT
>TRBV5-4|.|.|TRBJ1-1
CASSFITSNTEAFF
TGTGCCAGCAGCTTTATAACATCCAACACTGAAGCTTTCTTT
>TRBV2|.|few|TRBJ1-1
CASSERRGDTEAFF
TGTGCCAGCAGTGAAAGGAGAGGGGACACTGAAGCTTTCTTT
>TRBV11-2|.|.|TRBJ2-1
CASSSFGGYNEQFF
TGTGCCAGCAGCTCGTTTGGGGGTTACAATGAGCAGTTCTTC
>TRBV2|TRBD1|.|TRBJ1-1
CASSGQGADSEAFF
TGTGCCAGCAGTGGCCAGGGGGCGGACTCTGAAGCTTTCTTT
>TRBV5-4|.|.|TRBJ2-3
CASSLGGDPDTQYF
TGTGCCAGCAGCTTGGGCGGGGACCCAGATACGCAGTATTTT
>TRBV2|.|.|TRBJ2-7
CASTSSYEQYF
TGTGCCAGCACTTCGAGTTACGAGCAGTACTTC
>TRBV27|.|.|TRBJ2-3
CASSLHRGDTQYF
TGTGCCAGCAGTCTCCACCGGGGGGATACGCAGTATTTT
>TRBV5-1|TRBD2|.|TRBJ2-1
CASSLLAGGHEQFF
TGCGCCAGCAGCTTACTAGCGGGGGGGCATGAGCAGTTCTTC
>TRBV5-1|.|.|TRBJ1-6
CASSAGPAGSPLHF
TGCGCCAGCAGCGCGGGACCAGCGGGCTCACCCCTCCACTTT
>TRBV5-1|TRBD1|.|TRBJ2-5
CASSLGSRGPVGETQYF
TGCGCCAGCAGCTTGGGATCTAGGGGGCCCGTGGGGGAGACCCAGTACTTC
>TRBV9|TRBD1|.|TRBJ2-5
CASSVSIQGRETQYF
TGTGCCAGCAGCGTCTCTATACAGGGGCGGGAGACCCAGTACTTC
>TRBV11-3|.|.|TRBJ2-4
CASSKGNIQYF
TGTGCCAGCAGCAAAGGGAACATTCAGTACTTC
>TRBV27|.|.|TRBJ2-3
CATIATDTQYF
TGTGCCACCATTGCGACAGATACGCAGTATTTT
>TRBV5-8|.|.|TRBJ1-5
CASRYSGRASNQPQHF
TGTGCCAGCAGGTACTCGGGACGGGCTAGCAATCAGCCCCAGCATTTT
>TRBV2|.|.|TRBJ2-3
CASSEGLRTDTQYF
TGTGCCAGCAGTGAGGGTCTTCGCACAGATACGCAGTATTTT
>TRBV5-8|.|.|TRBJ2-7
CASSFPRESYEQYF
TGTGCCAGCAGCTTTCCAAGGGAGTCCTACGAGCAGTACTTC
>TRBV29-1|TRBD1|.|TRBJ1-2
CSARLIPGQTNYGYTF
TGCAGCGCACGACTAATTCCGGGACAGACTAACTATGGCTACACCTTC
>TRBV19|.|few|TRBJ1-5
CASSTRFYQPQHF
TGTGCCAGTAGTACCAGGTTCTACCAGCCCCAGCATTTT
>TRBV4-3|.|.|TRBJ2-3
CASSPFGRDPDTQYF
TGCGCCAGCAGCCCTTTCGGGCGGGACCCAGATACGCAGTATTTT